Presented here are 21 T cell receptor beta chains from one specimen sequenced in a study of cytomegalovirus exposure and HLA in healthy donors. TCRdb's table, derived via immunoSEQ multiplex PCR, lists solely in-frame clones and lacks some. Among 89,000 or so clones, under 95% were seen once, and the ten largest hold approximately 1.1%. The sample comprised PBMCs. All receptors derive from a woman aged 25 to 39 in good health and CMV-seropositive.

This chain uses TRBV4-2 with TRBJ1-1; D unclear. Germline lookup yields CDR1 LGHNA and CDR2 YNFKEQ. Between the trimmed V and J ends, which lost 0 bases and 0 bases, there was a span of 8 bases. This CDR3 contains 15 residues. CDR3 protein: CASSQETGVNTEAFF. The CDR3 DNA reads as TGTGCCAGCAGCCAAGAAACGGGAGTGAACACTGAAGCTTTCTTT.

This clone was seen a handful of times. The chain joins TRBV14 to TRBJ2-1; TRBD2 matches 8 bases. The CDR3 is 14 residues long. With 4 bases clipped from V and 4 bases from J, the junction kept 3 bases outside the gene matches. CDR1 is SGHDN, CDR2 FVKESK, per germline. The CDR3 protein is CASSRTSSYNEQFF. CDR3 DNA sequence: TGTGCCAGCAGCCGGACTAGCTCTTACAATGAGCAGTTCTTC. Full variable domain (remainder filled in from reference TRBV14 and TRBJ2-1): EAGVTQFPSHSVIEKGQTVTLRCDPISGHDNLYWYRRVMGKEIKFLLHFVKESKQDESGMPNNRFLAERTGGTYSTLKVQPAELEDSGVYFCASSRTSSYNEQFFGPGTRLTVL.

This clone was found once. The V call is TRBV29-1, the J call TRBJ2-5; 10 bases fit TRBD2. The V gene's germline CDR1 is SQVTM and CDR2 ANQGSEA. V shed 6 bases and J 3 bases; nucleotides not matched to a gene: 13. The CDR3 sequence is 16 residues long. The CDR3 sequence is CSVASGRHALEETQYF. The CDR3 DNA sequence: TGCAGCGTGGCTAGCGGGAGACACGCGTTAGAAGAGACCCAGTACTTC.

This clone has only one observation. The chain uses TRBV6-6 and TRBJ1-5; tentative D call: TRBD1 (6 bases). Germline V CDR1 and CDR2: MNHNY, SVGAGI (reference sequence). V gave up 5 bases and J gave up 0 bases, with 14 bases separating them. This CDR3 contains 16 residues. The CDR3 DNA follows: TGTGCCAGCAGTAATCTAATAGGGGGTAGCAATCAGCCCCAGCATTTT. Encoded protein: CASSNLIGGSNQPQHF.

The J gene is TRBJ1-2, the V gene TRBV6-6; a possible D gene is TRBD1 (5 bases). The CDR3 runs to 16 residues. Trimming removed 0 bases from V and 6 bases from J, with 17 bases in between. Germline values: CDR1 MNHNY, CDR2 SVGAGI (reference sequence). CDR3 sequence reads: CASSYSSIFAGNGYTF. CDR3 DNA sequence: TGTGCCAGCAGTTACTCGAGTATATTTGCAGGGAATGGCTACACCTTC.

The rearrangement joins TRBV28 to TRBJ1-5, with 8 bases matching TRBD1. The CDR3 consists of 14 residues. The J segment lost 2 bases and the V segment lost 10 bases, leaving 7 bases of the junction unmatched. Germline assignment: CDR1 MDHEN and CDR2 SYDVKM. The CDR3 DNA reads as TGTGCCACCCGGACAGGGTCGGGCAATCAGCCCCAGCATTTT. Translation gives CATRTGSGNQPQHF.

V and J are TRBV2 and TRBJ1-4; tentative D call: TRBD1 (5 bases). This CDR3 comprises 14 residues. Germline values: CDR1 SNHLY, CDR2 FYNNEI. V was shortened by 4 bases and J by 8 bases, with 14 bases between the two germline ends. The CDR3 DNA sequence: TGTGCCAGCAGTGGCGGGGCTCGGGGAGAAAAACTGTTTTTT. Encoded protein: CASSGGARGEKLFF.

The chain uses TRBV6-5 and TRBJ2-7; 11 bases align to TRBD2. Trimming removed 0 bases from V and 5 bases from J; junction bases left unmatched: 3. From germline, CDR1 is MNHEY and CDR2 SVGAGI. CDR3 size: 15 residues. CDR3 in amino acids: CASSYSPTSGDEQYF. The CDR3 DNA reads TGTGCCAGCAGTTACTCGCCGACTAGCGGGGACGAGCAGTACTTC.

The rearrangement joins TRBV6-5 to TRBJ1-2; maybe TRBD1 (5 bases). V was pared by 5 bases and J by 7 bases, with 14 bases between. Germline V gives CDR1 MNHEY, CDR2 SVGAGI. This CDR3 is built from 13 residues. CDR3: CASSTGWRGGYTF. The CDR3 DNA reads TGTGCCAGCAGTACCGGTTGGAGGGGTGGCTACACCTTC.

The gene calls are TRBV5-1 and TRBJ2-7, with 8 bases that match TRBD1. The V gene end was trimmed by 7 bases and the J gene end by 0 bases; junction bases not matched to a gene: 9. Germline V lookup: CDR1 SGHRS, CDR2 YFSETQ. The CDR3 extends over 15 amino acids. CDR3: CASGEQGGSSYEQYF. Here the CDR3 DNA reads TGCGCCAGCGGCGAACAGGGGGGTAGCTCCTACGAGCAGTACTTC.

V is TRBV5-1 and J is TRBJ2-2; D remains ambiguous. The length of the CDR3 is 14 residues. Germline assignment: CDR1 SGHRS and CDR2 YFSETQ. Trimming stripped 6 bases from V and 2 bases from J, with 11 bases between. The CDR3 is CASTLKQNTGELFF. Written as DNA, the CDR3 is TGCGCCAGCACGCTAAAGCAAAACACCGGGGAGCTGTTTTTT.

V gene TRBV11-2 combines with J gene TRBJ2-7; 9 nucleotides match TRBD2. Unmatched junction bases numbered 11, after V lost 5 bases and J lost 3 bases. Germline loops: CDR1 SGHAT, CDR2 FQNNGV. This CDR3 is built from 16 residues. The CDR3 nucleotides read TGTGCCAGCAGCCACCGGTTGCGGGAGGGCCTCTACGAGCAGTACTTC. Its protein is CASSHRLREGLYEQYF.

The chain couples TRBV4-2 to TRBJ1-1; D may be TRBD1 (5 bases). The germline gives CDR1 LGHNA, CDR2 YNFKEQ. Trimming pared 4 bases from V and 3 bases from J, leaving 9 bases between. The CDR3 is made up of 13 amino acids. The CDR3 sequence is CASSRETDTEAFF. The CDR3 nucleotides are TGTGCCAGCAGCCGCGAGACAGACACTGAAGCTTTCTTT.

This sequence joins TRBV11-1 and TRBJ2-7; D is perhaps TRBD2 (6 bases). The CDR3 is 15 residues long. Germline CDR1 reads SGHAT; CDR2 reads FQDESV (reference sequence). Trimming pared 4 bases from V and 7 bases from J, leaving 20 bases between. Here the CDR3 DNA reads TGTGCCAGCAGCTCCGGGGTCGTGCGGGAAGGGGAGCAGTACTTC. Translating it yields CASSSGVVREGEQYF.

The rearrangement links TRBV18 to TRBJ2-7, with D possibly matching TRBD1 (6 bases). Germline V gives CDR1 KGHSH, CDR2 LQKENI. The CDR3 is made up of 15 amino acids. Trimming pared 5 bases from V and 2 bases from J, leaving 16 bases between. DNA of the CDR3: TGTGCCAGCTCATCCCCAAATACAGGGACCTACGAGCAGTACTTC. Translated: CASSSPNTGTYEQYF.

The chain joins TRBV5-4 to TRBJ2-5; D remains ambiguous. This CDR3 region has 13 residues. V was pared by 0 bases and J by 2 bases, with 5 bases between. Germline V gene data show CDR1 as SGHNT and CDR2 as YYREEE (reference sequence). This CDR3 is CASSLGQQETQYF. DNA of the CDR3: TGTGCCAGCAGCTTGGGGCAGCAAGAGACCCAGTACTTC.

The chain recombines TRBV15 with TRBJ2-1, with 13 bases aligning to TRBD2. Germline trimming cut 1 base from V and 4 bases from J; bases unmatched to any gene: 1. Germline V gives CDR1 LNHNV, CDR2 YYDKDF (reference sequence). This CDR3 comprises 16 residues. CDR3 coding DNA: TGTGCCACCAGCAGAGGGACTAGCGGGAGTTACAATGAGCAGTTCTTC. This codes for CATSRGTSGSYNEQFF.

The rearrangement links TRBV28 to TRBJ1-5; 9 bases agree with TRBD1. CDR1 MDHEN and CDR2 SYDVKM come from the germline V gene. V shed 3 bases, J shed 9 bases, and the junction held 15 bases outside the gene matches. The CDR3 length is 17 residues. The CDR3 DNA reads as TGTGCCAGCAGTTTGGAGAGCCTTGGACAGGGGATTCCGCCCCAGCATTTT. Amino acid sequence: CASSLESLGQGIPPQHF.

The rearrangement uses TRBV25-1 and TRBJ1-1; the D gene is possibly TRBD1 (6 bases). V lost 3 bases to trimming and J lost 2 bases, with 13 bases between them. The CDR3 is 15 residues long. Germline V gene lookup returns CDR1 MGHDK and CDR2 SYGVNS. The CDR3 bases are TGTGCCAGCAGTGAGACAGGCCGGGAAAACACTGAAGCTTTCTTT. Amino acid sequence: CASSETGRENTEAFF.

This clone was recorded a few times. The V call is TRBV7-9, the J call TRBJ2-7; TRBD1 matches at 7 bases. Germline CDR1 and CDR2: SEHNR and FQNEAQ (reference sequence). V trimming: 4 bases; J trimming: 2 bases; junction bases outside the gene matches: 5. The CDR3 runs to 14 residues. For the CDR3, the DNA is TGTGCCAGCAGCTCCCACAGGGGTACCTACGAGCAGTACTTC. Amino acids: CASSSHRGTYEQYF.

The V call is TRBV20-1, the J call TRBJ1-5; possibly TRBD1 for D (6 bases). V gave up 5 bases and J gave up 7 bases, with 9 bases separating them. Germline values: CDR1 DFQATT, CDR2 SNEGSKA (reference sequence). The length of the CDR3 is 11 residues. This CDR3 is CSAQRGQPQHF. The DNA of the CDR3 is TGCAGTGCTCAGAGGGGGCAGCCCCAGCATTTT.